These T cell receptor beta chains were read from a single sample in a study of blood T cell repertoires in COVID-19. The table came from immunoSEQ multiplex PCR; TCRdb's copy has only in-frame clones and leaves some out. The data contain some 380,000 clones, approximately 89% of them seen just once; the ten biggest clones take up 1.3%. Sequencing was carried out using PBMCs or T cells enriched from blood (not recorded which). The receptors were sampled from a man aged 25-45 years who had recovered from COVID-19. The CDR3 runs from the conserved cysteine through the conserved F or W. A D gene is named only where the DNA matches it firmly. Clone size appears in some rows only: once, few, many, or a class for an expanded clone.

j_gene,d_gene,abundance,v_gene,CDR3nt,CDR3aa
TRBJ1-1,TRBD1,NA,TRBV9,TGTGCCAGCAGCCTCGAGGGACAGGGGAACACTGAAGCTTTCTTT,CASSLEGQGNTEAFF
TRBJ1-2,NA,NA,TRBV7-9,TGTGCCAGCAGCTTAGCGAGTCAGAGGGAATATGGCTACACCTTC,CASSLASQREYGYTF
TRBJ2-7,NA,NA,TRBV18,TGTGCCAGCTCACCGGGCACCCGGGGGGCCCGCGACGAGCAGTACTTC,CASSPGTRGARDEQYF
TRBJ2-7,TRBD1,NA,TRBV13,TGTGCCAGCAGCTTAGAGGGGGCGACGGACGAGCAGTACTTC,CASSLEGATDEQYF
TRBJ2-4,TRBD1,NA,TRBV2,TGTGCCAGCAGTTGGGGCAGGGGGCAGTACTTC,CASSWGRGQYF
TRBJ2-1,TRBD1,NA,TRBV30,TGTGCCTGGGGAGACAGGGGGAAGAATGAGCAGTTCTTC,CAWGDRGKNEQFF
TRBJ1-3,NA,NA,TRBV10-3,TGTGCCGCCAAGCCCACCCAGCGGAACGACCGAAACACCATATATTTT,CAAKPTQRNDRNTIYF
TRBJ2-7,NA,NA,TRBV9,TGTGCCAGCAGCGTAGCCGTAGCCTCCTACGAGCAGTACTTC,CASSVAVASYEQYF
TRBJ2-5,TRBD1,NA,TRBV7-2,TGTGCCAGCAGCCAAGACAGGGCCCAAGAGACCCAGTACTTC,CASSQDRAQETQYF
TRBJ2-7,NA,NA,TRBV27,TGTGCCAGCAGTGGACAGTACGAGCAGTACTTC,CASSGQYEQYF
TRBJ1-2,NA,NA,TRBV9,TGTGCCAGCAGCGTAGACCCCTCAGCGGGGTATGGCTACACCTTC,CASSVDPSAGYGYTF
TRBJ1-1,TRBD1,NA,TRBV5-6,TGTGCCAGCAGCTTGATCGGGACAGGGGGTACTGAAGCTTTCTTT,CASSLIGTGGTEAFF
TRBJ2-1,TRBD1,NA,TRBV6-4,TGTGCCAGCGGAAGGACAGGGAAGGATGAGCAGTTCTTC,CASGRTGKDEQFF
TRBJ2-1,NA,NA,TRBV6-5,TGTGCCAGCAGTTACCGGGGGGCTTTGGGTGAGCAGTTCTTC,CASSYRGALGEQFF
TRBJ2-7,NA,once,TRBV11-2,TGTGCCAGCAACCCCGATCCCCTCGGCTACGAGCAGTACTTC,CASNPDPLGYEQYF
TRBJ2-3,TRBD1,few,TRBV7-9,TGTGCCAGCAGCCACGCGACAGGGGGCTTCACAGATACGCAGTATTTT,CASSHATGGFTDTQYF
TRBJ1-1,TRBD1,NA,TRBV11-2,TGTGCCAGCAGCGCCGTACAGGGGGCGAACACTGAAGCTTTCTTT,CASSAVQGANTEAFF
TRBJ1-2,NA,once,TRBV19,TGTGCCAGTAGTATAGGGTCTCGGGAGTCCACCTTC,CASSIGSRESTF
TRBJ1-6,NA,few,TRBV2,TGTGCCTCCCGAGAAGAGGGGGATTCACCCCTCCACTTT,CASREEGDSPLHF
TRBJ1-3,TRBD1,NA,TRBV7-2,TGTGCCAGCAGCGTACAGCGGGACAGGGGCAACACCATATATTTT,CASSVQRDRGNTIYF
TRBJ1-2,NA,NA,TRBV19,TGTGCCAGTAGTCCAAGACAACGCTATGGCTACACCTTC,CASSPRQRYGYTF
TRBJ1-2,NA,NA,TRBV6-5,TGTGCCAGCACTAGTGGACAATCCTATGGCTACACCTTC,CASTSGQSYGYTF
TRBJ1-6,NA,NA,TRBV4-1,TGCGCCAGCAGCCCGCACCCCCTCGGGGACTATAATTCACCCCTCCACTTT,CASSPHPLGDYNSPLHF
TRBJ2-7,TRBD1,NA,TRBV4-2,TGTGCCAGCAGCCAACAAATACCCGGGACAGGGAATTTCGACGAGCAGTACTTC,CASSQQIPGTGNFDEQYF
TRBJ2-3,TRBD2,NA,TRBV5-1,TGCGCCAGCAGCTTAGCGGGGGGCTCGGATACGCAGTATTTT,CASSLAGGSDTQYF
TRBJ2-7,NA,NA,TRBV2,TGTGCCAGCAGCCCGGGTCTTGGGTACGAGCAGTACTTC,CASSPGLGYEQYF
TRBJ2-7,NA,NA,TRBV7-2,TGTGCCAGCAGCTCGCGAAGGACAGCCGCCTACGAGCAGTACTTC,CASSSRRTAAYEQYF
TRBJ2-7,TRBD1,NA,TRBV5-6,TGTGCCAGCAGCCCTAGGACAGGGGGCTACGAGCAGTACTTC,CASSPRTGGYEQYF
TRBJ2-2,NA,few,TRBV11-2,TGTGCCAGCAGCTTTGGGAGTGCCGGGGAGCTGTTTTTT,CASSFGSAGELFF
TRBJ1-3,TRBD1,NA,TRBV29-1,TGCAGCGTGACCGGGACAGGGGGCTTAGGCTCTGGAAACACCATATATTTT,CSVTGTGGLGSGNTIYF
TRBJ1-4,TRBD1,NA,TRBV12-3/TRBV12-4,TGTGCCAGCGGACAGGGGCGAAGCGAAAAACTGTTTTTT,CASGQGRSEKLFF
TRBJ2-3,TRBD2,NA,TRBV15,TGTGCCACCAGCAGCGGCGCCGGGGGGGCTACAGATACGCAGTATTTT,CATSSGAGGATDTQYF
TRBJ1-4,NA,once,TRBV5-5,TGTGCCAGCAGCCTCGAGGTCGGCAATGAAAAACTGTTTTTT,CASSLEVGNEKLFF
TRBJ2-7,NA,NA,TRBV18,TGTGCCAGCTCTCAGACGGGTCGGCTCGAGCAGTACTTC,CASSQTGRLEQYF
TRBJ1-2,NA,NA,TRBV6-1,TGTGCCAGCAGTGAAAGGGGGGGCTCAGATGATGGCTACACCTTC,CASSERGGSDDGYTF
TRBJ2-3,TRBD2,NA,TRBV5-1,TGCGCCAGCAGCTTGAGACTAGCGGGGGGCCGGACGACGTGGGATACGCAGTATTTT,CASSLRLAGGRTTWDTQYF
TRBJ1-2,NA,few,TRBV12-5,TGTGCTAGTGGCTACCCCGTAAGCGGTGGCTACACCTTC,CASGYPVSGGYTF
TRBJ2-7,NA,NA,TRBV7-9,TGTGCCAGCAGCTTAGACGGGGGAAACTACGAGCAGTACTTC,CASSLDGGNYEQYF
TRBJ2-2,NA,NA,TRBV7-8,TGTGCCAGCAGCTTAGCGTGGATTCAGGGCCAGACGAACACCGGGGAGCTGTTTTTT,CASSLAWIQGQTNTGELFF